The rows below give T cell receptor beta chains drawn from one sample of a study of CD8 T cells in Susac syndrome. TCRdb ran MiXCR on the immunoSEQ multiplex PCR reads and lists one entry per CDR3 protein. The profile covers over 100,000 distinct CDR3 sequences, with approximately 96% appearing a single time and just over 0.095% taken by the ten largest. Sample: CD4+ T cells from PBMCs. The receptor set was obtained from a human donor in good health. Each CDR3 is given with its conserved first and last residue. Fields, in order: D gene, clone size, V gene, J gene, CDR3 protein, CDR3 DNA. D genes are given only for firm matches. Expanded clones are given a class, and other clones once, few, many or no size at all.

d_call: .; clone_size: .; v_call: TRBV3-1; j_call: TRBJ1-2; cdr3_aa: CASSQDLRAARGYTF; cdr3_nt: TGTGCCAGCAGCCAAGATTTGAGGGCCGCAAGAGGCTACACCTTC
d_call: .; clone_size: .; v_call: TRBV2; j_call: TRBJ2-7; cdr3_aa: CASSEFGGTSEQYF; cdr3_nt: TGTGCCAGCAGTGAATTTGGCGGGACCTCCGAGCAGTACTTC
d_call: .; clone_size: once; v_call: TRBV25-1; j_call: TRBJ1-2; cdr3_aa: CASSDQVPGDGYTF; cdr3_nt: TGTGCCAGCAGTGATCAGGTGCCCGGGGATGGCTACACCTTC
d_call: TRBD2; clone_size: .; v_call: TRBV27; j_call: TRBJ2-1; cdr3_aa: CASSFWGGSSGEQFF; cdr3_nt: TGTGCCAGCAGTTTTTGGGGGGGGAGTAGCGGTGAGCAGTTCTTC
d_call: .; clone_size: few; v_call: TRBV28; j_call: TRBJ2-7; cdr3_aa: CASSLGGSYEQYF; cdr3_nt: TGTGCCAGCAGTTTGGGCGGCTCCTACGAGCAGTACTTC
d_call: TRBD2; clone_size: .; v_call: TRBV6-1; j_call: TRBJ2-4; cdr3_aa: CASSDYPGLAGHVAKNIQYF; cdr3_nt: TGTGCCAGCAGTGATTACCCGGGACTAGCGGGGCATGTAGCCAAAAACATTCAGTACTTC
d_call: TRBD1; clone_size: .; v_call: TRBV18; j_call: TRBJ1-2; cdr3_aa: CASSQGQGTYGYTF; cdr3_nt: TGTGCCAGCTCACAGGGACAGGGAACCTATGGCTACACCTTC
d_call: TRBD2; clone_size: .; v_call: TRBV3-1; j_call: TRBJ2-7; cdr3_aa: CASSLGASGSIQQYF; cdr3_nt: TGTGCCAGCAGCCTAGGGGCTAGCGGGAGTATCCAGCAGTACTTC
d_call: .; clone_size: .; v_call: TRBV7-9; j_call: TRBJ2-7; cdr3_aa: CASSLTPPPYEQYF; cdr3_nt: TGTGCCAGCAGCCTTACTCCTCCTCCCTACGAGCAGTACTTC
d_call: .; clone_size: once; v_call: TRBV12-3/TRBV12-4; j_call: TRBJ1-3; cdr3_aa: CASSFWAPTSGNTIYF; cdr3_nt: TGTGCCAGCAGTTTCTGGGCCCCAACCTCTGGAAACACCATATATTTT
d_call: .; clone_size: .; v_call: TRBV7-9; j_call: TRBJ1-3; cdr3_aa: CASSLWRVSVSGNTIYF; cdr3_nt: TGTGCCAGCAGCTTGTGGAGGGTATCAGTCTCTGGAAACACCATATATTTT
d_call: .; clone_size: .; v_call: TRBV7-9; j_call: TRBJ1-1; cdr3_aa: CASSLAKGANTEAFF; cdr3_nt: TGTGCCAGCAGCTTAGCGAAGGGAGCAAACACTGAAGCTTTCTTT
d_call: TRBD2; clone_size: .; v_call: TRBV24-1; j_call: TRBJ2-1; cdr3_aa: CATGTSGNHEQFF; cdr3_nt: TGTGCCACCGGGACTAGCGGGAACCATGAGCAGTTCTTC
d_call: .; clone_size: .; v_call: TRBV6-5; j_call: TRBJ2-3; cdr3_aa: CASSPGGTAQYF; cdr3_nt: TGTGCCAGCAGCCCTGGCGGGACTGCGCAGTATTTT
d_call: .; clone_size: .; v_call: TRBV3-1; j_call: TRBJ1-1; cdr3_aa: CASSGGTGTWDTEAFF; cdr3_nt: TGTGCCAGCAGCGGGGGAACAGGGACCTGGGACACTGAAGCTTTCTTT
d_call: .; clone_size: .; v_call: TRBV27; j_call: TRBJ2-1; cdr3_aa: CASMGGGGYNEQFF; cdr3_nt: TGTGCCAGCATGGGGGGAGGGGGATACAATGAGCAGTTCTTC
d_call: TRBD1; clone_size: .; v_call: TRBV3-1; j_call: TRBJ2-2; cdr3_aa: CASSLSGTGGLWGELFF; cdr3_nt: TGTGCCAGCAGCCTTTCCGGGACAGGGGGACTCTGGGGGGAGCTGTTTTTT
d_call: TRBD2; clone_size: .; v_call: TRBV2; j_call: TRBJ2-1; cdr3_aa: CASIRSSGSYNEQFF; cdr3_nt: TGTGCCAGCATTAGGTCTAGCGGTTCCTACAATGAGCAGTTCTTC
d_call: TRBD1; clone_size: .; v_call: TRBV29-1; j_call: TRBJ1-1; cdr3_aa: CSATRQGMNTEAFF; cdr3_nt: TGCAGCGCCACGAGACAGGGAATGAACACTGAAGCTTTCTTT
d_call: TRBD1; clone_size: .; v_call: TRBV11-2; j_call: TRBJ2-7; cdr3_aa: CASSESGTGAYEQYF; cdr3_nt: TGTGCCAGCAGCGAATCCGGGACAGGGGCCTACGAGCAGTACTTC
d_call: .; clone_size: once; v_call: TRBV29-1; j_call: TRBJ1-5; cdr3_aa: CSPTTEWGNQPQHF; cdr3_nt: TGCAGCCCCACGACAGAATGGGGCAATCAGCCCCAGCATTTT
d_call: .; clone_size: .; v_call: TRBV20-1; j_call: TRBJ1-2; cdr3_aa: CSARTFLPANYGYTF; cdr3_nt: TGCAGTGCTAGAACATTTTTACCAGCTAACTATGGCTACACCTTC
d_call: TRBD2; clone_size: .; v_call: TRBV7-3; j_call: TRBJ2-7; cdr3_aa: CASSLTGTSGAYEQYF; cdr3_nt: TGTGCCAGCAGCTTAACCGGGACTAGCGGAGCCTACGAGCAGTACTTC
d_call: TRBD2; clone_size: .; v_call: TRBV19; j_call: TRBJ2-1; cdr3_aa: CASSTSGTSGSYEQFF; cdr3_nt: TGTGCCAGTAGTACATCCGGGACTAGCGGGAGTTATGAGCAGTTCTTC
d_call: .; clone_size: once; v_call: TRBV27; j_call: TRBJ1-5; cdr3_aa: CASSGRSAGPQHF; cdr3_nt: TGTGCCAGCAGTGGGAGGTCTGCAGGGCCCCAGCATTTT
d_call: .; clone_size: .; v_call: TRBV4-1; j_call: TRBJ2-5; cdr3_aa: CASSQVGEETQYF; cdr3_nt: TGCGCCAGCAGCCAAGTAGGGGAAGAGACCCAGTACTTC
d_call: TRBD2; clone_size: .; v_call: TRBV7-9; j_call: TRBJ2-7; cdr3_aa: CASSFSGSFHEQYF; cdr3_nt: TGTGCCAGCAGTTTTAGCGGGAGCTTCCACGAGCAGTACTTC
d_call: TRBD2; clone_size: .; v_call: TRBV24-1; j_call: TRBJ2-2; cdr3_aa: CATSDAGTSGTGELFF; cdr3_nt: TGTGCCACCAGTGATGCCGGGACTAGCGGTACCGGGGAGCTGTTTTTT
d_call: .; clone_size: .; v_call: TRBV6-5; j_call: TRBJ2-2; cdr3_aa: CASGGRLNTGELFF; cdr3_nt: TGTGCCAGCGGAGGGCGATTGAACACCGGGGAGCTGTTTTTT
d_call: .; clone_size: .; v_call: TRBV29-1; j_call: TRBJ2-5; cdr3_aa: CSVEAGPGETQYF; cdr3_nt: TGCAGCGTTGAAGCGGGGCCGGGAGAGACCCAGTACTTC
d_call: .; clone_size: .; v_call: TRBV24-1; j_call: TRBJ1-5; cdr3_aa: CATSGENQPQHF; cdr3_nt: TGTGCCACCAGTGGGGAAAATCAGCCCCAGCATTTT
d_call: .; clone_size: .; v_call: TRBV20-1; j_call: TRBJ2-7; cdr3_aa: CSALHREEPPYEQYF; cdr3_nt: TGCAGTGCTCTACACCGAGAGGAACCTCCCTACGAGCAGTACTTC
d_call: .; clone_size: .; v_call: TRBV24-1; j_call: TRBJ2-2; cdr3_aa: CATSETVLGTGELFF; cdr3_nt: TGTGCCACCAGTGAGACAGTCCTTGGGACCGGGGAGCTGTTTTTT
d_call: TRBD2; clone_size: .; v_call: TRBV29-1; j_call: TRBJ2-2; cdr3_aa: CSVGTSVPGELFF; cdr3_nt: TGCAGCGTTGGGACTAGCGTTCCCGGGGAGCTGTTTTTT
d_call: .; clone_size: .; v_call: TRBV18; j_call: TRBJ2-7; cdr3_aa: CASSPPTHSSYEQYF; cdr3_nt: TGTGCCAGCTCACCACCAACACATAGCTCCTACGAGCAGTACTTC
d_call: .; clone_size: .; v_call: TRBV7-2; j_call: TRBJ2-3; cdr3_aa: CASSFGARRLGLDTQYF; cdr3_nt: TGTGCCAGCAGCTTTGGGGCACGGCGACTGGGATTAGATACGCAGTATTTT
d_call: .; clone_size: .; v_call: TRBV29-1; j_call: TRBJ2-6; cdr3_aa: CSVDVGTGANVLTF; cdr3_nt: TGCAGCGTTGACGTGGGAACTGGGGCCAACGTCCTGACTTTC
d_call: TRBD1; clone_size: .; v_call: TRBV27; j_call: TRBJ1-2; cdr3_aa: CASSARQGANYGYTF; cdr3_nt: TGTGCCAGCAGTGCGCGACAGGGGGCTAACTATGGCTACACCTTC
d_call: .; clone_size: .; v_call: TRBV6-1; j_call: TRBJ1-5; cdr3_aa: CASSEARAVNQPQHF; cdr3_nt: TGTGCCAGCAGTGAAGCGCGGGCAGTCAATCAGCCCCAGCATTTT
d_call: TRBD2; clone_size: .; v_call: TRBV11-3; j_call: TRBJ2-5; cdr3_aa: CASSPGGSQETQYF; cdr3_nt: TGTGCCAGCAGCCCGGGGGGGAGCCAAGAGACCCAGTACTTC
d_call: TRBD2; clone_size: .; v_call: TRBV18; j_call: TRBJ2-3; cdr3_aa: CASSPLAGESDTQYF; cdr3_nt: TGTGCCAGCTCACCATTGGCGGGAGAATCTGATACGCAGTATTTT
d_call: .; clone_size: once; v_call: TRBV7-9; j_call: TRBJ2-7; cdr3_aa: CASSLEARSNEQYF; cdr3_nt: TGTGCCAGCAGCTTAGAAGCCAGGTCCAACGAGCAGTACTTC
d_call: .; clone_size: .; v_call: TRBV29-1; j_call: TRBJ1-1; cdr3_aa: CSVQDRQNTEAFF; cdr3_nt: TGCAGCGTTCAGGACAGACAAAACACTGAAGCTTTCTTT
d_call: .; clone_size: once; v_call: TRBV20-1; j_call: TRBJ1-1; cdr3_aa: CSARVTGRTNTEAFF; cdr3_nt: TGCAGTGCTAGGGTAACGGGACGAACGAACACTGAAGCTTTCTTT
d_call: .; clone_size: once; v_call: TRBV2; j_call: TRBJ1-3; cdr3_aa: CASSDAGRVSGNTIYF; cdr3_nt: TGTGCCAGCAGTGACGCGGGCCGGGTGTCTGGAAACACCATATATTTT
d_call: .; clone_size: .; v_call: TRBV29-1; j_call: TRBJ1-2; cdr3_aa: CSVEQSGGYTF; cdr3_nt: TGCAGCGTTGAACAGTCCGGCGGCTACACCTTC
d_call: .; clone_size: .; v_call: TRBV2; j_call: TRBJ1-6; cdr3_aa: CASSAGTFANSPLHF; cdr3_nt: TGTGCCAGCAGTGCTGGAACTTTCGCCAATTCACCCCTCCACTTT
d_call: .; clone_size: .; v_call: TRBV28; j_call: TRBJ1-6; cdr3_aa: CASGRMQNSPLHF; cdr3_nt: TGTGCCAGCGGCAGGATGCAAAATTCACCCCTCCACTTT
d_call: .; clone_size: .; v_call: TRBV6-5; j_call: TRBJ1-4; cdr3_aa: CASSLQGTVGEKLFF; cdr3_nt: TGTGCCAGCAGTCTACAAGGGACTGTGGGTGAAAAACTGTTTTTT
d_call: TRBD1; clone_size: .; v_call: TRBV13; j_call: TRBJ2-5; cdr3_aa: CASSLRTGTARTQYF; cdr3_nt: TGTGCCAGCAGCCTACGCACCGGGACAGCAAGGACCCAGTACTTC
d_call: .; clone_size: .; v_call: TRBV6-2/TRBV6-3; j_call: TRBJ2-6; cdr3_aa: CASSYSALSGANVLTF; cdr3_nt: TGTGCCAGCAGTTACTCCGCGCTCTCTGGGGCCAACGTCCTGACTTTC
d_call: .; clone_size: .; v_call: TRBV11-2; j_call: TRBJ2-5; cdr3_aa: CASSPDFLEETQYF; cdr3_nt: TGTGCCAGCAGCCCGGACTTTCTGGAGGAGACCCAGTACTTC
d_call: .; clone_size: .; v_call: TRBV4-1; j_call: TRBJ2-5; cdr3_aa: CASSQLAGVPETQYF; cdr3_nt: TGCGCCAGCAGCCAATTGGCAGGGGTCCCAGAGACCCAGTACTTC
d_call: .; clone_size: .; v_call: TRBV7-9; j_call: TRBJ2-2; cdr3_aa: CASSPLRGGTGELFF; cdr3_nt: TGTGCCAGCAGCCCGCTGAGGGGGGGGACCGGGGAGCTGTTTTTT
d_call: .; clone_size: .; v_call: TRBV27; j_call: TRBJ2-3; cdr3_aa: CASRRGRGGTDTQYF; cdr3_nt: TGTGCCAGCCGACGGGGGAGGGGGGGAACAGATACGCAGTATTTT
d_call: TRBD1; clone_size: .; v_call: TRBV4-1; j_call: TRBJ2-7; cdr3_aa: CASSQPGGYEQYF; cdr3_nt: TGCGCCAGCAGCCAACCAGGGGGCTACGAGCAGTACTTC
d_call: .; clone_size: .; v_call: TRBV3-1; j_call: TRBJ2-5; cdr3_aa: CASSPERGTQYF; cdr3_nt: TGTGCCAGCAGCCCGGAACGGGGGACCCAGTACTTC
d_call: .; clone_size: .; v_call: TRBV20-1; j_call: TRBJ2-1; cdr3_aa: CSARLPSPLSSYNEQFF; cdr3_nt: TGCAGTGCTAGACTTCCTAGCCCCTTAAGCTCCTACAATGAGCAGTTCTTC
d_call: TRBD1; clone_size: once; v_call: TRBV29-1; j_call: TRBJ1-2; cdr3_aa: CSGKDRGDYGYTF; cdr3_nt: TGCAGCGGAAAGGACAGGGGGGACTATGGCTACACCTTC
d_call: .; clone_size: .; v_call: TRBV7-3; j_call: TRBJ1-1; cdr3_aa: CASSLTSSRAEAFF; cdr3_nt: TGTGCCAGCAGCTTAACCAGTTCTAGGGCTGAAGCTTTCTTT